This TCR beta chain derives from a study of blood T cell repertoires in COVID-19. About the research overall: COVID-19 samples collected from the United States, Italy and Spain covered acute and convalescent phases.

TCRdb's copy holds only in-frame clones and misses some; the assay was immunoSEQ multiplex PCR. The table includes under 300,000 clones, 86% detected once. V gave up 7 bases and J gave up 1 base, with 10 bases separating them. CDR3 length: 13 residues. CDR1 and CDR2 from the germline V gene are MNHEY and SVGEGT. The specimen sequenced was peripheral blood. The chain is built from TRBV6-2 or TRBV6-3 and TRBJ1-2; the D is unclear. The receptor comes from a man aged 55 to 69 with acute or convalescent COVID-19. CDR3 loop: CASNPTGNYGYTF. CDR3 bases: TGTGCCAGCAACCCGACGGGTAACTATGGCTACACCTTC.